This TCR beta chain stems from a study of sequential checkpoint blockade in melanoma (dated by TCRdb to about 2019). Study-level background: In a 1:1 randomization, patients received either first-line nivolumab then ipilimumab (arm A) or ipilimumab then nivolumab (arm B). Maintenance nivolumab came after both trial sequences.

The sample's treatment or condition, from its label and the paper: randomized to nivolumab then ipilimumab (arm A) or the reverse (arm B). No trial patient had received prior DNA-damaging chemotherapy. On a FACS Aria II flow cytometer, live CD3+CD8+ cells that were negative for CD19 and CD56 were sorted from thawed PBMCs. Samples came from patients with melanoma in CheckMate 064, a randomized, open-label phase II trial of sequential checkpoint blockade. Leukapheresis was used to collect peripheral blood mononuclear cells, which were then purified with Ficoll-Paque and frozen in human serum with about 10% DMSO. Immediately after sorting, the purity of sorted blood CD3+CD8+ cells was verified to be >95%, after which DNA was extracted. This clone was found a few times. It has no known antigen specificity. Per-base quality was not reported, and no clone a single base away is much larger than it. V is reduced by 1 base and J by 7 bases, leaving a spacing of 6 bases between them. The CDR3 spans 12 residues, from the cysteine through the phenylalanine. The CDR3 DNA has 36 bases and is translated from base 1. Based on the germline V gene, the CDR1 and CDR2 sequences are SGDLS and YYNGEE.

What the authors observed across the whole study: Larger, independent patient cohorts are needed to validate the response-prediction model that combines TCR metrics and mutation burden.

The immunoSEQ Assay was used to immunosequence TCRbeta CDR3 regions from genomic DNA. Before high-throughput sequencing, the genomic DNA was amplified using bias-controlled multiplex PCR. Turning to the authors' computational methods: To quantify the absolute abundance of each unique TCRbeta CDR3 region, the sequences were collapsed and filtered. Clonality was defined as 1 minus Pielou's evenness and was calculated using productive rearrangements only. Clones with significantly greater frequencies in on-treatment versus baseline samples were identified using a previously published method. TCRdb re-hosts the immuneACCESS table, in-frame sequences only. Its copies lack some clones; in the studies checked, an unresolved V gene accounts for under half of them, and the cause for the rest is not known. Clone size and the V and J calls come from that table; the DNA yielded D and trimming. Here the sample has 8,500 to 10,000 clones; just under 60% occur a single time. Roughly 40% of the sample belongs to the ten largest clones.

In this chain, TRBV9 is recombined with TRBJ2-1; a tentative D call is TRBD2 (6 bases match). Sequencing used CD8+ T cells sorted from blood (inferred from file names), obtained from a patient given nivolumab and ipilimumab in sequence. This sequence was found in a human donor with melanoma. The base sequence is TGTGCCAGCAGCGTAAGCGGGAATGAGCAGTTCTTC. Its product reads: CASSVSGNEQFF.